This is a list of T cell receptor beta chains from one sample in a study of Tregs in tolerant kidney transplant recipients. Generated by immunoSEQ multiplex PCR, the TCRdb table keeps only in-frame clones and is missing some. The sample includes just over 15,000 clones, about 92% of them seen just once. Input material: CD8+ T cells from blood. The receptors originated from a human donor in good health. CDR3s include the opening cysteine and the closing phenylalanine or tryptophan. Each record gives: J gene, clone size, V gene, D gene, CDR3 protein, CDR3 DNA. D genes are given only for firm matches. Not every row has a clone size; where given, it reads once, few, many or a size class.

TRBJ2-7 NA TRBV27 NA CASSDSNFGDEQYF TGTGCCAGCAGCGACAGCAATTTCGGGGACGAGCAGTACTTC
TRBJ2-5 NA TRBV7-3 NA CASSLTGGQETQYF TGTGCCAGCAGCTTAACAGGGGGCCAAGAGACCCAGTACTTC
TRBJ2-7 NA TRBV30 NA CAWSVSSYEQYF TGTGCCTGGAGTGTCTCCAGTTACGAGCAGTACTTC
TRBJ2-1 NA TRBV6-1 TRBD2 CASSPIAGGYNEQFF TGTGCCAGCAGTCCAATAGCGGGGGGCTACAATGAGCAGTTCTTC
TRBJ2-7 NA TRBV5-5 NA CASSSGRDSTYEQYF TGTGCCAGCAGCTCCGGGCGGGACAGCACCTACGAGCAGTACTTC
TRBJ2-1 NA TRBV9 NA CASSVGAQATNEQFF TGTGCCAGCAGCGTAGGGGCACAGGCCACGAATGAGCAGTTCTTC
TRBJ2-7 NA TRBV7-2 NA CASSLYGMSSYEQYF TGTGCCAGCAGCTTGTATGGGATGAGCTCCTACGAGCAGTACTTC
TRBJ1-4 NA TRBV5-1 NA CASSSGGRREKLFF TGCGCCAGCAGCTCGGGTGGACGTAGGGAAAAACTGTTTTTT
TRBJ2-4 NA TRBV27 TRBD1 CASSWTGKNIQYF TGTGCCAGCAGTTGGACAGGCAAAAACATTCAGTACTTC
TRBJ2-7 NA TRBV27 NA CASSLRPRRGSYEQYF TGTGCCAGCAGTTTGCGCCCGCGACGGGGATCCTACGAGCAGTACTTC
TRBJ1-2 NA TRBV2 NA CASTGGGNYGYTF TGTGCCAGCACGGGGGGGGGCAACTATGGCTACACCTTC
TRBJ2-3 NA TRBV9 TRBD2 CASSVSHLTTSGGTDTQYF TGTGCCAGCAGCGTTTCCCACTTAACCACTAGCGGCGGCACAGATACGCAGTATTTT
TRBJ2-5 NA TRBV9 TRBD2 CASSAGGGGGETQYF TGTGCCAGCAGCGCAGGCGGCGGGGGGGGAGAGACCCAGTACTTC
TRBJ1-5 NA TRBV25-1 NA CASSEWDGNQPQHF TGTGCCAGCAGTGAATGGGATGGCAATCAGCCCCAGCATTTT
TRBJ2-7 NA TRBV7-2 NA CASSLLASSLGLLYEQYF TGTGCCAGCAGCTTACTCGCTAGCTCCCTGGGTTTACTGTACGAGCAGTACTTC
TRBJ1-1 NA TRBV6-6 NA CASTPRGVGAEAFF TGTGCCAGCACTCCTCGGGGGGTCGGCGCTGAAGCTTTCTTT
TRBJ2-7 NA TRBV14 NA CASSQSYEQYF TGTGCCAGCAGCCAGTCCTACGAGCAGTACTTC
TRBJ2-7 NA TRBV30 TRBD2 CAWGTSGRSYEQYF TGTGCCTGGGGGACTAGCGGGAGGTCCTACGAGCAGTACTTC
TRBJ2-3 NA TRBV5-1 NA CASSLVPRSTDTQYF TGCGCCAGCAGCTTGGTGCCCCGGAGCACAGATACGCAGTATTTT
TRBJ1-2 few TRBV27 NA CASSLSVRSYGYTF TGTGCCAGCAGTTTATCCGTCCGGAGCTATGGCTACACCTTC
TRBJ1-2 NA TRBV27 NA CASSFGGGYGYTF TGTGCCAGCAGTTTCGGGGGAGGCTATGGCTACACCTTC
TRBJ2-7 NA TRBV2 NA CASSGVGTGQYF TGTGCCAGCAGTGGGGTTGGTACAGGGCAGTACTTC
TRBJ2-7 NA TRBV7-8 NA CASSPEGEQYF TGTGCCAGCTCCCCAGAAGGCGAGCAGTACTTC
TRBJ2-6 NA TRBV30 NA CAWSVSLGVLTF TGTGCCTGGAGTGTATCTCTTGGCGTCCTGACTTTC
TRBJ2-7 NA TRBV7-6 TRBD1 CASSLRGTAYEQYF TGTGCCAGCAGCTTACGTGGGACAGCTTACGAGCAGTACTTC
TRBJ1-1 NA TRBV27 NA CASRASMNTEAFF TGTGCCAGCAGGGCTTCTATGAACACTGAAGCTTTCTTT
TRBJ1-1 few TRBV25-1 NA CASSEFGRDAEAFF TGTGCCAGCAGTGAATTCGGCAGGGACGCTGAAGCTTTCTTT